The 20 T cell receptor beta chains reported below all come from one sample, sequenced in a study of T cells in Graves' hyperthyroidism and ophthalmopathy. RNA transcripts yielded amplified TCR beta CDR3 regions. The HTBI set primed first-round TCR CDR3 RT-PCR. TCRdb called the multiplex PCR reads again in MiXCR, with one record for every CDR3 protein. The data contain 130,000 to 150,000 distinct CDR3 sequences, 22% of them singletons. Sequencing used blood. These receptors were taken from a woman between 45 and 60 years old with Graves' hyperthyroidism that later progressed to Graves' ophthalmopathy.

In this sample, this clonotype turned up many times. The chain combines TRBV29-1 with TRBJ2-3; D is unclear. The V gene lost 4 bases and the J gene lost 9 bases, with 11 bases spanning the gap. This CDR3 has 11 amino acids. The germline CDR1 and CDR2 sequences are SQVTM and ANQGSEA. The CDR3 DNA sequence: TGCAGCGTTGTGATCGCGGAGACGCAGTATTTT. This sequence encodes CSVVIAETQYF.

This clonotype was seen only a few times. V usage is TRBV6-1 and J usage is TRBJ2-5; D remains ambiguous. V lost 5 bases and J lost 4, with 17 bases in between. The CDR3 spans 15 residues. Germline loops: CDR1 MNHNS, CDR2 SASEGT. In DNA form, the CDR3 reads TGTGCCAGCAGTCGCTACGACTCTCCTCCAGAGACCCAGTACTTC. Amino acids: CASSRYDSPPETQYF.

Details on this clonotype: An end of the junction differs from the germline gene, which may be a read error. The J gene is TRBJ2-7, the V gene TRBV6-2 or TRBV6-3; D ambiguous. Germline V CDR1 and CDR2: MNHEY, SVGEGT. The CDR3 consists of 13 residues. In DNA, the CDR3 is TGTGCCAGCTCGTTTCAGTCTCTTTACGGGCAGTACTTC. This codes for CASSFQSLYGQYF.

The table lists this clonotype with many counts. The chain joins TRBV18 to TRBJ2-5; perhaps TRBD2 as D (5 bases). This CDR3 is built from 15 residues. V was clipped by 2 bases and J by 2 bases, with 12 bases between them. The V gene's germline CDR1 is KGHSH and CDR2 LQKENI. The CDR3 spells CASSPGTGSQETQYF. CDR3 nucleotides: TGTGCCAGCTCACCAGGAACGGGGTCGCAAGAGACCCAGTACTTC.

A word on this clonotype: A clone one base away is much larger, so this may be a read error. Since the CDR3 does not end with the conserved phenylalanine or tryptophan, this likely comes from a read error. This chain links TRBV7-9 with TRBJ2-1; 7 nucleotides line up with TRBD1. Looked up from germline, CDR1 is SEHNR and CDR2 is FQNEAQ (reference sequence). CDR3 size: 15 residues. Trimming cost V 1 base and J 2 bases; bases outside gene matches: 2. The CDR3 DNA follows: TGTGCCAGCAGCTTAGACAGGGGAACCTACAATGAGCAGTTCCTC. Translated, it gives CASSLDRGTYNEQFL.

This chain connects TRBV11-2 to TRBJ2-1, with D perhaps matching TRBD1 (6 bases). Between the trimmed V and J ends, which lost 1 base and 5 bases, there was a span of 15 bases. Germline CDR1 SGHAT, CDR2 FQNNGV. This CDR3 has 16 residues. This CDR3 reads CASSLGQVWGNNEQFF. CDR3 in DNA: TGTGCCAGCAGCTTAGGACAGGTTTGGGGCAACAATGAGCAGTTCTTC.

CDR3 loop: CASSSRQGGEQYF. In DNA form, the CDR3 reads TGTGCCAGCAGCTCTCGACAGGGAGGCGAGCAGTACTTC. This chain uses TRBV7-9 with TRBJ2-7; possible D gene TRBD1, 7 bases. V lost 4 bases and J 6 bases, leaving 13 bases between the germline ends. CDR1 is SEHNR and CDR2 is FQNEAQ in the germline V gene (reference sequence). The CDR3 is made up of 13 amino acids.

This clonotype was counted at least ten times. This chain uses TRBV3-1 with TRBJ2-2; D remains ambiguous. Germline values: CDR1 LGHDT, CDR2 YNNKEL (reference sequence). The ends were cut back, 4 bases at V and 0 bases at J, with 9 bases in the middle. This CDR3 spans 15 amino acids. CDR3 sequence (DNA): TGTGCCAGCAGCCTTCTCCCGCCGAACACCGGGGAGCTGTTTTTT. This gives the protein CASSLLPPNTGELFF.

The chain couples TRBV28 to TRBJ2-7, with 10 bases that match TRBD1. The ends lost 8 bases at V and 4 bases at J; junction bases unmatched: 5. CDR1 and CDR2 (germline): MDHEN, SYDVKM. The CDR3 spans 13 residues. CDR3 in amino acids: CASGRTGGYEQYF. CDR3 DNA sequence: TGTGCCAGCGGGAGGACAGGGGGTTACGAGCAGTACTTC.

This clonotype showed up just a few times. V is TRBV30 and J is TRBJ2-4; 8 bases match TRBD2. Germline V gene lookup returns CDR1 GTSNPN and CDR2 SVGIG (reference sequence). This CDR3 contains 14 residues. J gave up 5 bases and V 1 base, and 4 bases lay outside the gene matches. CDR3 in amino acids: CAWSGSGIENIQYF. In DNA, the CDR3 is TGTGCCTGGAGTGGTAGCGGGATCGAAAACATTCAGTACTTC.

The rearrangement joins TRBV2 to TRBJ1-2; 9 bases are a match to TRBD1. The length of the CDR3 is 16 residues. With V trimmed by 5 bases and J by 4 bases, 11 bases remained unmatched. Germline CDR1 SNHLY, CDR2 FYNNEI. The CDR3 sequence is CASSPQGDRARYGYTF. DNA of the CDR3: TGTGCCAGCAGTCCCCAAGGGGACAGGGCCCGCTATGGCTACACCTTC.

In its sample, this clonotype was seen many times. The V and J genes are TRBV16 and TRBJ2-5, with TRBD1 matching 8 bases. This CDR3 is built from 14 residues. Germline values: CDR1 KGHSY, CDR2 FQNENV. The ends lost 6 bases at V and 1 base at J; junction bases unmatched: 4. CDR3 sequence (DNA): TGTGCCAGCAGTCGACAGGGGAGCCAAGAGACCCAGTACTTC. Protein sequence: CASSRQGSQETQYF.

This CDR3 reads CASARSGPEAFF. The CDR3 bases are TGTGCCAGCGCTAGGTCGGGGCCTGAAGCTTTCTTT. This chain links TRBV11-2 with TRBJ1-1, with a tentative D call TRBD1 (5 bases). Germline-derived CDR1 and CDR2 are SGHAT and FQNNGV. The CDR3 length is 12 residues. Trimming shortened V by 8 bases and J by 6 bases, and 13 bases separated the two germline ends.

This clonotype appeared many times. V gene TRBV11-3 combines with J gene TRBJ2-3; 9 positions match TRBD1. This CDR3 is 16 amino acids long. Germline CDR1 and CDR2: SGHNT and YENEEA. With V trimmed by 2 bases and J by 2 bases, 5 bases remained unmatched. The chain's CDR3 is CASSLTQGAHTDTQYF. CDR3 bases: TGTGCCAGCAGCTTAACACAGGGGGCCCACACAGATACGCAGTATTTT.

The chain couples TRBV20-1 to TRBJ1-5; D is perhaps TRBD1 (5 bases). Germline CDR1 and CDR2: DFQATT and SNEGSKA (reference sequence). The CDR3 runs 14 residues. Trimming stripped 5 bases from V and 1 base from J, with 12 bases between. CDR3 sequence: CSAAPRESNQPQHF. CDR3 bases: TGCAGTGCTGCACCCAGGGAAAGCAATCAGCCCCAGCATTTT.

Turning to this clonotype: A much larger clone is a single base away; this may be a read error. This chain joins TRBV2 and TRBJ2-7; 11 nucleotides line up with TRBD1. V trimming: 4 bases; J trimming: 2 bases; junction bases outside the gene matches: 4. Germline loops: CDR1 SNHLY, CDR2 FYNNEI. The length of the CDR3 is 15 residues. CDR3 nucleotide sequence: TGTGCCAGCAGTGGTGCGGGACAGGGGGCCTACGAGCAGTACTTC. Encoded protein: CASSGAGQGAYEQYF.

The rearrangement links TRBV5-1 to TRBJ1-5, with TRBD1 matching over 8 bases. Germline V gene sequence: CDR1 SGHRS, CDR2 YFSETQ. This CDR3 is 15 amino acids long. Trimming cost V 0 bases and J 6 bases; bases outside gene matches: 5. The CDR3 loop is CASSLAGGLGQPQHF. The DNA of the CDR3 is TGCGCCAGCAGCTTGGCAGGGGGCCTCGGTCAGCCCCAGCATTTT.

This clonotype was counted many times. The chain has TRBV10-2 and TRBJ2-7; no reliable D call. Germline lookup yields CDR1 WSHSY and CDR2 SAAADI. CDR3 length equals 13 residues. V gave up 4 bases and J gave up 4 bases, with 11 bases separating them. CDR3: CASSANTQYEQYF. CDR3 bases: TGCGCCAGCAGTGCGAACACCCAGTACGAGCAGTACTTC.

This clonotype has more than one count but fewer than ten. A junction end diverges from the germline sequence, so it may reflect a read error. CDR3 loop: CASSPRGLAGASTDTRYF. The CDR3 coding sequence is TGTGCCAGCAGTCCAAGGGGACTAGCGGGGGCGAGCACAGATACGCGGTATTTT. The rearrangement joins TRBV28 to TRBJ2-3; 14 bases agree with TRBD2. This CDR3 has 18 residues. Germline V gene data show CDR1 as MDHEN and CDR2 as SYDVKM. Using reference TRBV28 and TRBJ2-3 for the parts outside the CDR3, the full variable domain is DVKVTQSSRYLVKRTGEKVFLECVQDMDHENMFWYRQDPGLGLRLIYFSYDVKMKEKGDIPEGYSVSREKKERFSLILESASTNQTSMYLCASSPRGLAGASTDTRYFGPGTRLTVL.

The chain is built from TRBV27 and TRBJ1-2; the D gene is possibly TRBD1 (6 bases). Trimming shortened V by 3 bases and J by 4 bases, and 21 bases separated the two germline ends. Germline-derived CDR1 and CDR2 are MNHEY and SMNVEV (reference sequence). The CDR3 extends over 17 amino acids. Here the CDR3 DNA reads TGTGCCAGCAGTTTCGGGGGGCTACCCTCCAATTCCTATGGCTACACCTTC. This encodes CASSFGGLPSNSYGYTF.